The next 9 T cell receptor beta chains were all read from a single sample in a study of blood T cell repertoires in COVID-19. The repertoire was sequenced with immunoSEQ multiplex PCR; TCRdb's copy has only in-frame clones and lacks some. Of over 120,000 clones listed, approximately 84% are singletons. The sequenced material came from peripheral blood. Receptor source: a human donor in a cohort sampled during active COVID-19.

The chain joins TRBV5-4 to TRBJ2-5; 13 bases agree with TRBD2. Germline V CDR1 and CDR2: SGHNT, YYREEE (reference sequence). The CDR3 is 17 residues long. With V trimmed by 4 bases and J by 2 bases, 8 bases remained unmatched. CDR3 amino acids: CASSLGLAGAVQETQYF. DNA of the CDR3: TGTGCCAGCAGCCTAGGACTAGCGGGAGCTGTACAAGAGACCCAGTACTTC.

The gene calls are TRBV7-2 and TRBJ2-5, with 12 bases matching TRBD2. From germline, CDR1 is SGHTA and CDR2 FQGNSA. V was pared by 1 base and J by 3 bases, with 3 bases of the junction left unmatched. This CDR3 spans 16 amino acids. CDR3 nucleotide sequence: TGTGCCAGCAGCTTAGTCGGACTAGCGGGGAAAGAGACCCAGTACTTC. This sequence encodes CASSLVGLAGKETQYF.

The chain joins TRBV19 to TRBJ1-3, with D possibly TRBD1 on 6 matching bases. Trimming stripped 5 bases from V and 3 bases from J, with 11 bases between. Looked up from germline, CDR1 is LNHDA and CDR2 is SQIVND (reference sequence). CDR3 length: 14 residues. The CDR3 spells CASSPGTFGNTIYF. Written as DNA, the CDR3 is TGTGCCAGTAGTCCCGGGACATTTGGAAACACCATATATTTT.

The CDR3 loop is CASSQDTGRGVGNTIYF. CDR3 DNA: TGCGCCAGCAGCCAAGATACAGGCAGGGGGGTAGGAAACACCATATATTTT. The chain recombines TRBV4-3 with TRBJ1-3; 7 nucleotides match TRBD1. Germline CDR1 and CDR2: LGHNA and YSLEER. CDR3 size: 17 residues. J gave up 4 bases and V 0 bases, and 9 bases lay outside the gene matches.

The rearrangement joins TRBV19 to TRBJ1-2; D is ambiguous. The germline CDR1 and CDR2 sequences are LNHDA and SQIVND (reference sequence). V shed 0 bases and J shed 4 bases, with 12 bases lying between them. This CDR3 has 15 amino acids. CDR3 coding DNA: TGTGCCAGTAGTATAGATCTACCAGGAACCTATGGCTACACCTTC. This encodes CASSIDLPGTYGYTF.

In its sample, this clone was seen once. This chain uses TRBV27 with TRBJ2-5; 13 nucleotides align to TRBD2. Unmatched junction bases numbered 8, after V lost 5 bases and J lost 2 bases. Germline V gene lookup returns CDR1 MNHEY and CDR2 SMNVEV (reference sequence). This CDR3 is built from 17 residues. The CDR3 DNA reads as TGTGCCAGCAGTCCGGGACTAGCGGGACCGGCTCAAGAGACCCAGTACTTC. This sequence encodes CASSPGLAGPAQETQYF.

This sequence joins TRBV7-2 and TRBJ2-3; tentative D call: TRBD1 (6 bases). This CDR3 region has 14 residues. Germline V gene data show CDR1 as SGHTA and CDR2 as FQGNSA. Trimming removed 0 bases at V and 3 bases at J, with 7 bases between. CDR3 in DNA: TGTGCCAGCAGCTTAGCAGGGGGAACAGATACGCAGTATTTT. Amino acids: CASSLAGGTDTQYF.

The V gene is TRBV28, the J gene TRBJ2-5, with 10 bases fitting TRBD1. V shed 3 bases and J 5 bases; nucleotides not matched to a gene: 3. This CDR3 spans 14 amino acids. Germline V gene data show CDR1 as MDHEN and CDR2 as SYDVKM. DNA of the CDR3: TGTGCCAGCAGTTTGACAGGGGGCGCGGAGACCCAGTACTTC. Amino acids: CASSLTGGAETQYF.

This chain links TRBV11-1 with TRBJ2-7; 8 nucleotides align to TRBD2. Per germline, CDR1 SGHAT and CDR2 FQDESV (reference sequence). V was clipped by 4 bases and J by 4 bases; unmatched bases: 9. This CDR3 region has 15 residues. CDR3 sequence (DNA): TGTGCCAGCAGCTCGGGGGGGGCCGTCGCGTACGAGCAGTACTTC. Protein: CASSSGGAVAYEQYF.